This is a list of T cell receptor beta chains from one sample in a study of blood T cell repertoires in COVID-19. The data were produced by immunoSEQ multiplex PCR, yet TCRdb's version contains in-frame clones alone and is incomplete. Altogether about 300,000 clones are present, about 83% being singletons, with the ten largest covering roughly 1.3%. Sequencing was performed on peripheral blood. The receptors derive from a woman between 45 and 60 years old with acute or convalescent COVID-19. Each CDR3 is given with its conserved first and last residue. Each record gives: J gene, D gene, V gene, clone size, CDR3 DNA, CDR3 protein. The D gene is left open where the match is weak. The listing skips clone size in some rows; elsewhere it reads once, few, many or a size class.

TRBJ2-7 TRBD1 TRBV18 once TGTGCCAGCTCACTTGGACAGGGCGGCGAGCAGTACTTC CASSLGQGGEQYF
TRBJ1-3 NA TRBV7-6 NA TGTGCCAGCAGCTTAGGAAAAGGTTGGGGGCATGGAAACACCATATATTTT CASSLGKGWGHGNTIYF
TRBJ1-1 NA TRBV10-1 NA TGCGCCAGCAGAGACAGCCTGAACACTGAAGCTTTCTTT CASRDSLNTEAFF
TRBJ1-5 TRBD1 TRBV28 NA TGTGCCAGCAGCGGGACAGGGGGCGAAGGCAATCAGCCCCAGCATTTT CASSGTGGEGNQPQHF
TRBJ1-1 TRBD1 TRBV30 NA TGTGCCTGGAGTGCGGGACAGGGCACTGAAGCTTTCTTT CAWSAGQGTEAFF
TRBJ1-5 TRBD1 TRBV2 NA TGTGCCGCTCGGGGACAGGTCGGTGGGCCCCAGCATTTT CAARGQVGGPQHF
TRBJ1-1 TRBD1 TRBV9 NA TGTGCCAGCAGCACTGGGACAGGGACTCGGGCTTTCTTT CASSTGTGTRAFF
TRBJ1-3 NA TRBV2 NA TGTGCCAGCAGTGAACTGCAGTCCTCTGGAAACACCATATATTTT CASSELQSSGNTIYF
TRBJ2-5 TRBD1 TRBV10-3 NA TGTGCCATCAGTGCGAGACAGGGTCCCCAAGAGACCCAGTACTTC CAISARQGPQETQYF
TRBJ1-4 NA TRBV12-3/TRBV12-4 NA TGTGCCAGCACCCTGGGGGGTGGTGAAAAACTGTTTTTT CASTLGGGEKLFF
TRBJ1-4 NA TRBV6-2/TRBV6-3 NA TGTGCCAGCAGCTCACCGGGGGGAACTAATGAAAAACTGTTTTTT CASSSPGGTNEKLFF
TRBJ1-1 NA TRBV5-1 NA TGCGCCAGCAGCGCGCAGGGATCCACTGAAGCTTTCTTT CASSAQGSTEAFF
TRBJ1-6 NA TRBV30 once TGTGCCTGGAGTGTGGGCACGAATTCACCCCTCCACTTT CAWSVGTNSPLHF
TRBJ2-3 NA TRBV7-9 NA TGTGCCAGCAGCTTATTAGCAGGGGCAATCCCAGATACGCAGTATTTT CASSLLAGAIPDTQYF
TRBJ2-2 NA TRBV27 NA TGTGCCAGCAGTTCAGGGCCGAACACCGGGGAGCTGTTTTTT CASSSGPNTGELFF
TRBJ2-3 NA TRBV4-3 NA TGCGCCAGCAGCCAGGATGGTCGGGGGACAGATACGCAGTATTTT CASSQDGRGTDTQYF
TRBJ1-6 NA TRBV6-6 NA TGTGCCAGCAGTTACTCGGGGAGCTCCTATAATTCACCCCTCCACTTT CASSYSGSSYNSPLHF
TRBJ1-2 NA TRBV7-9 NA TGTGCCAGCAGCTTAGAACAAAACTATGGCTACACCTTC CASSLEQNYGYTF
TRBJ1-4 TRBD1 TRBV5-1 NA TGCGCCAGCAGCTCACAGGGGACCTTTGCAACTAATGAAAAACTGTTTTTT CASSSQGTFATNEKLFF
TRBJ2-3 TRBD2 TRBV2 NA TGTGCCAGCAGTGAAGCGAGACTAGCGGGAGGTGCAGATACGCAGTATTTT CASSEARLAGGADTQYF
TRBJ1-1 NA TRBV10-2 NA TGCGCCAGCAGTGAGTCGCGAATGAACACTGAAGCTTTCTTT CASSESRMNTEAFF
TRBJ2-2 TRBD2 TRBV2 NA TGTGCCAGCAGTATATCTAGCGGGAGGGCCGGGGAGCTGTTTTTT CASSISSGRAGELFF
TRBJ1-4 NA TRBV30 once TGTGCCTGGAGAGCAGGGAATCGTGAAAAACTGTTTTTT CAWRAGNREKLFF
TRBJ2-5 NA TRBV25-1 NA TGTGCCAGCAGCTCGGCGGGGGCGTTGGAGACCCAGTACTTC CASSSAGALETQYF
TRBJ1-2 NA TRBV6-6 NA TGTGCCAGCAGCCTTGGACAACTTGCCTATGGCTACACCTTC CASSLGQLAYGYTF
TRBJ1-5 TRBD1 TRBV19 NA TGTGCCAGTAGTCCAAGGACAGGGGTAGGGGGGCAGCCCCAGCATTTT CASSPRTGVGGQPQHF
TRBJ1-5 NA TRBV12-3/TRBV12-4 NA TGTGCCAGCAGTTTTCAGAATCAGCCCCAGCATTTT CASSFQNQPQHF
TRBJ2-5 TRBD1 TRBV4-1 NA TGCGCCAGCAGCCAAGGGCTAGTTGACAGGGTGGGCCAAGAGACCCAGTACTTC CASSQGLVDRVGQETQYF